The T cell receptor beta chain described here comes from a study of regulatory T cells in long-lasting Graves disease. Building of the TCR beta libraries involved iRepertoire HTBI primers and Arm-PCR of CDR3 regions. TCRdb reanalysed the multiplex PCR reads using MiXCR and keeps one entry per CDR3 protein. The sample records about 660,000 distinct CDR3 sequences, roughly 30% being singletons. Time point here: persistent/refractory GD, antithyroid drugs over 5 years with positive TRAb. Isolated PBMC RNA provided the starting material for the TCR library. A volume of approximately 9.8 milliliters of peripheral blood was collected in EDTA tubes. CDR1 is MGHRA and CDR2 is YSYEKL in the germline V gene. V gave up 0 bases and J gave up 4 bases; unmatched junction bases: 6. The CDR3 runs to 16 residues.

This rearrangement joins TRBV4-1 to TRBJ2-5, with 9 nucleotides matching TRBD2. The sequences come from peripheral blood mononuclear cells (PBMCs), collected when the disease was refractory, from a patient treated with antithyroid drugs. This TCR came from a female donor with Graves disease. CDR3 in DNA: TGCGCCAGCAGCCAAGATAGGGCTAGCGGGACAGAGACCCAGTACTTC. Encoded protein: CASSQDRASGTETQYF.